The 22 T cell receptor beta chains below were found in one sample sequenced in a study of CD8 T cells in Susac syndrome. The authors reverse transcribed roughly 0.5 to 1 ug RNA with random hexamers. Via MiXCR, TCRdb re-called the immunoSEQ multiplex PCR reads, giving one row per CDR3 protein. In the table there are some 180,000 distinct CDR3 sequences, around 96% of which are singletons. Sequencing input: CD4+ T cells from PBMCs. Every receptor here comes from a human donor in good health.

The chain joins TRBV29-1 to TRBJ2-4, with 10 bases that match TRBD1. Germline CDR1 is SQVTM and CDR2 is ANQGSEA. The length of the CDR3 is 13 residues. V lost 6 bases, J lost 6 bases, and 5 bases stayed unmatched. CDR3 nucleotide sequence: TGCAGCGTCGGGGGACAGGGGCCAAACATTCAGTACTTC. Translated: CSVGGQGPNIQYF.

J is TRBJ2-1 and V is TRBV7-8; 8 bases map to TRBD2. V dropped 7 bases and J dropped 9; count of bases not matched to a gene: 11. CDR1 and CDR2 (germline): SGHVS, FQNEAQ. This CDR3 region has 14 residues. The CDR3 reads CASNTGTRGGEQFF. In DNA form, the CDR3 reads TGTGCCAGCAACACCGGGACTAGAGGAGGTGAGCAGTTCTTC.

The CDR3 here is CALKLAPLYEQFF. The DNA of the CDR3 is TGTGCCCTTAAACTAGCGCCCCTTTATGAGCAGTTCTTC. This chain uses TRBV30 with TRBJ2-1; 7 bases align to TRBD2. From germline, CDR1 is GTSNPN and CDR2 SVGIG (reference sequence). V was pared by 8 bases and J by 8 bases, with 12 bases of the junction left unmatched. The CDR3 runs to 13 residues.

CDR3 residues: CASSEIARGTEAFF. The CDR3 nucleotides are TGTGCCAGCAGTGAAATAGCCCGGGGGACTGAAGCTTTCTTT. This rearrangement joins TRBV6-1 to TRBJ1-1, with a possible D match to TRBD1 (5 bases). Trimming cost V 2 bases and J 5 bases, with 12 bases left between them. This CDR3 is 14 amino acids long. Germline assignment: CDR1 MNHNS and CDR2 SASEGT.

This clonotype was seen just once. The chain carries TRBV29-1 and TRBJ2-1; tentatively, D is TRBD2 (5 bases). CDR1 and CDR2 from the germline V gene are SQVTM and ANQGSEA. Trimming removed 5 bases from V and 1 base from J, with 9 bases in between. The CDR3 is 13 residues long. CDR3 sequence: CSVTGLSYNEQFF. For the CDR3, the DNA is TGCAGCGTTACCGGACTGTCCTACAATGAGCAGTTCTTC.

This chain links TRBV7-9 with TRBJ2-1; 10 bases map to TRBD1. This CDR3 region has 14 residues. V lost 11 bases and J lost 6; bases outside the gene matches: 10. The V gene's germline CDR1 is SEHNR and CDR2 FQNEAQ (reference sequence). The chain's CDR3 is CASFPGTGVNEQFF. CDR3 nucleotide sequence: TGTGCCTCATTCCCCGGGACAGGGGTCAATGAGCAGTTCTTC. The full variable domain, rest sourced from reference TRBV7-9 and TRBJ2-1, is DTGVSQNPRHKITKRGQNVTFRCDPISEHNRLYWYRQTLGQGPEFLTYFQNEAQLEKSRLLSDRFSAERPKGSFSTLEIQRTEQGDSAMYLCASFPGTGVNEQFFGPGTRLTVL.

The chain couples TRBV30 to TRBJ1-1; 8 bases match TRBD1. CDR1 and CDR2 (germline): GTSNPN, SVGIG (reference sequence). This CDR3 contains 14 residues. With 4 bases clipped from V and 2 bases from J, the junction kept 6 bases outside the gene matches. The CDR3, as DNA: TGTGCCTGGACCAGAACAGGGGGAAACACTGAAGCTTTCTTT. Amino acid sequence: CAWTRTGGNTEAFF.

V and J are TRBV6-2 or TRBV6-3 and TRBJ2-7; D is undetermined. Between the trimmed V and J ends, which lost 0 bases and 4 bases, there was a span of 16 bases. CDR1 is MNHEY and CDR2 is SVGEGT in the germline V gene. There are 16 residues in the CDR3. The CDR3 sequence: CASSYSRQSNRYEQYF. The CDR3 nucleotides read TGTGCCAGCAGTTACTCGAGGCAGAGCAACCGATACGAGCAGTACTTC.

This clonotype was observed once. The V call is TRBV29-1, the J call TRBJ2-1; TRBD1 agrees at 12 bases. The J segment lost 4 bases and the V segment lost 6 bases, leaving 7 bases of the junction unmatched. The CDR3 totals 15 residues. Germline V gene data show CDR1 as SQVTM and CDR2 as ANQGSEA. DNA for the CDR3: TGCAGCGTGGGGCCGGGACAGGGGGCTTACAATGAGCAGTTCTTC. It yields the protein CSVGPGQGAYNEQFF.

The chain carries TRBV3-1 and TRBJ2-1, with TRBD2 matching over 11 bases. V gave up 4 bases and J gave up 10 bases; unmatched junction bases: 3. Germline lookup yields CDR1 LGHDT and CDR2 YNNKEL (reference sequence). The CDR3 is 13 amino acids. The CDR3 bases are TGTGCCAGCAGCCTTAGGACTAGCGGGGAGCAGTTCTTC. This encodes CASSLRTSGEQFF.

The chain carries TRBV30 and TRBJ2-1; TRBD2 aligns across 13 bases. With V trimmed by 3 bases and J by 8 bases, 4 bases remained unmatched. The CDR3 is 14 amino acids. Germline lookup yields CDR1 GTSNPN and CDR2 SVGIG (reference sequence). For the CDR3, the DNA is TGTGCCTGGAGCGGACTAGCGGGAGTCCATGAGCAGTTCTTC. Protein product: CAWSGLAGVHEQFF.

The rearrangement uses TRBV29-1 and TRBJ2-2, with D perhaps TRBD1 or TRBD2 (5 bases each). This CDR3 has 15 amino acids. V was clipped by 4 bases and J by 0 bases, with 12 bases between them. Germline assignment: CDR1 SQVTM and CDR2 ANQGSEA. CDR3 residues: CSVGGDGTNTGELFF. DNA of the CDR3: TGCAGCGTTGGAGGGGACGGAACGAACACCGGGGAGCTGTTTTTT.

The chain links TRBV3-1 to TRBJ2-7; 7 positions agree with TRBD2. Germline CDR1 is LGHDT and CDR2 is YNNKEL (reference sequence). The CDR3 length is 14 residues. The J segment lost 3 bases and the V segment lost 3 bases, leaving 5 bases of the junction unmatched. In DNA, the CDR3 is TGTGCCAGCAGCCAGGTAGCGGGTAACTACGAGCAGTACTTC. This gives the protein CASSQVAGNYEQYF.

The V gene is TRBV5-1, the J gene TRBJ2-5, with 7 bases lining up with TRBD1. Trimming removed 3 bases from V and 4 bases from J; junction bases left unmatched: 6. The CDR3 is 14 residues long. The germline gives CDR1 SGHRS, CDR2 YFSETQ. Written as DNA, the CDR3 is TGCGCCAGCAGCTCCGGACAGGTGGGAGAGACCCAGTACTTC. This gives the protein CASSSGQVGETQYF.

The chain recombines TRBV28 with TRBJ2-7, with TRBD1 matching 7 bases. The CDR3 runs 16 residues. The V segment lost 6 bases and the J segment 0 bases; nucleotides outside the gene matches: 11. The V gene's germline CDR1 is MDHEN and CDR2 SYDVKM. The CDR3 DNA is TGTGCCAGCAGCTTCGGGGCCGGGACAGCCTCCTACGAGCAGTACTTC. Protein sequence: CASSFGAGTASYEQYF. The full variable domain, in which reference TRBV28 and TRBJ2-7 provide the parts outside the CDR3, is DVKVTQSSRYLVKRTGEKVFLECVQDMDHENMFWYRQDPGLGLRLIYFSYDVKMKEKGDIPEGYSVSREKKERFSLILESASTNQTSMYLCASSFGAGTASYEQYFGPGTRLTVT.

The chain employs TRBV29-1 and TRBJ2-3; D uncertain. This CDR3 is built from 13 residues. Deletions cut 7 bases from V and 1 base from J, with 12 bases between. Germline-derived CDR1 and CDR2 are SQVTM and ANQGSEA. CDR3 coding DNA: TGCAGCGGCTCGACGGCGGGCACAGATACGCAGTATTTT. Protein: CSGSTAGTDTQYF.

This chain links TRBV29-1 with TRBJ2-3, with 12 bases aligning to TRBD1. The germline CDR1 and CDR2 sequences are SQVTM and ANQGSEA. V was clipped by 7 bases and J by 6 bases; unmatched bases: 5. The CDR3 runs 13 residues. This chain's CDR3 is CSGGTGGLDTQYF. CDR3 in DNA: TGCAGCGGCGGGACAGGGGGCTTGGATACGCAGTATTTT.

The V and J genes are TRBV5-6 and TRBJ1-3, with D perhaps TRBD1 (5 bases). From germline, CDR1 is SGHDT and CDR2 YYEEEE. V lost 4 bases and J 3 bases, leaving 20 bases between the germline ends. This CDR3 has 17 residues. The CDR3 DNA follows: TGTGCCAGCAGCCTTTGGGGGTGGGGACGAAGTGGAAACACCATATATTTT. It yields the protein CASSLWGWGRSGNTIYF. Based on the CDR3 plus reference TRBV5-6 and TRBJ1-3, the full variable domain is DAGVTQSPTHLIKTRGQQVTLRCSPKSGHDTVSWYQQALGQGPQFIFQYYEEEERQRGNFPDRFSGHQFPNYSSELNVNALLLGDSALYLCASSLWGWGRSGNTIYFGEGSWLTVV.

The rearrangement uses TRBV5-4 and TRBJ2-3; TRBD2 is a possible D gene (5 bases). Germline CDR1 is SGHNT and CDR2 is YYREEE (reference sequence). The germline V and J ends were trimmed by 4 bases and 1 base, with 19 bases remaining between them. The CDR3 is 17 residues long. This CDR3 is CASSPPRTLSGTDTQYF. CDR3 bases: TGTGCCAGCAGCCCCCCCAGGACTCTCTCGGGCACAGATACGCAGTATTTT.

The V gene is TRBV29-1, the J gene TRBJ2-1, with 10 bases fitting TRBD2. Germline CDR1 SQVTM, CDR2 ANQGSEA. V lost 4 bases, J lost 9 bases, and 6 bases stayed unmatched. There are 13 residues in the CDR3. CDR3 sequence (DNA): TGCAGCGTTGGAAAGCGGGAGGGCCTTGAGCAGTTCTTC. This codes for CSVGKREGLEQFF.

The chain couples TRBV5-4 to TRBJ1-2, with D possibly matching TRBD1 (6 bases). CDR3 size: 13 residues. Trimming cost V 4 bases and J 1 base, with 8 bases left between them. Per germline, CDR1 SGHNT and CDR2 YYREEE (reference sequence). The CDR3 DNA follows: TGTGCCAGCAGCGTGGACAGTAACTATGGCTACACCTTC. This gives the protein CASSVDSNYGYTF.

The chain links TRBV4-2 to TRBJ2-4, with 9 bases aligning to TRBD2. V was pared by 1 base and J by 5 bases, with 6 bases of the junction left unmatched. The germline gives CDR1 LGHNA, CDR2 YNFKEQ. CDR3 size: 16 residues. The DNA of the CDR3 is TGTGCCAGCAGCCAAGTGGAGCGGGAGGAGGAAAACATTCAGTACTTC. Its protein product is CASSQVEREEENIQYF.